This TCR beta chain was observed in a study of regulatory T cells in long-lasting Graves disease. Overall study context: Persistent Graves' disease denoted over 5 years of antithyroid drugs plus positive TSH receptor antibodies. Whole-study findings and limits: Results may be inaccurate due to the small sample size.

The sample holds many counts of this clonotype. Antigen unknown. Looked up from germline, CDR1 is SEHNR and CDR2 is FQNEAQ (reference sequence). V was shortened by 7 bases and J by 1 base, with 16 bases between the two germline ends. The CDR3 is 16 amino acids. Indicated time point: persistent/refractory GD, antithyroid drugs over 5 years with positive TRAb. PBMCs provided the RNA from which the TCR library was made. Enrollment of patients was through an endocrinology department in Xi'an, China. Library construction for TCR beta used iRepertoire HTBI primers and Arm-PCR of CDR3 regions. TCRdb independently ran MiXCR on the multiplex PCR reads; one entry per CDR3 protein. The data contain approximately 380,000 distinct CDR3 sequences, 20% to 25% of them singletons.

The sequencing used peripheral blood mononuclear cells (PBMCs), collected when the disease was refractory, from a patient treated with antithyroid drugs. This chain uses TRBV7-9 with TRBJ2-2; no clear D. The source of this sequence is a female donor with Graves disease. The DNA for the CDR3 is TGTGCCAGCATAGGTTTCGGCAGGATGAACACCGGGGAGCTGTTTTTT. This gives the protein CASIGFGRMNTGELFF.